The rows below give T cell receptor beta chains drawn from one sample of a study of T cells in localized non-small cell lung cancer. Sequenced by immunoSEQ multiplex PCR; TCRdb stores in-frame clones only, minus some. Of roughly 20,000 clones in the sample, roughly nine tenths were seen once. The source material was peripheral blood, sampled before any cancer treatment. The receptors come from a woman between 35 and 75 years old with stage I lung adenocarcinoma. Both conserved end residues are part of each CDR3. D genes are given only for firm matches. A row's size may be missing; if present it is once, few, many or a size class.

clone size | J gene | V gene | D gene | CDR3 protein | CDR3 DNA
- | TRBJ2-1 | TRBV7-2 | - | CASSLYGSGSYNEQFF | TGTGCCAGCAGCTTATACGGGTCGGGCTCCTACAATGAGCAGTTCTTC
- | TRBJ2-7 | TRBV11-2 | TRBD1 | CASSLIRTGPHEQYF | TGTGCCAGCAGCTTAATCCGGACAGGGCCCCACGAGCAGTACTTC
- | TRBJ2-7 | TRBV19 | - | CATLPPGVSYEQYF | TGTGCCACACTCCCCCCAGGGGTATCCTACGAGCAGTACTTC
- | TRBJ1-2 | TRBV19 | - | CASSISPGSYYGYTF | TGTGCCAGTAGTATCTCGCCAGGCTCATACTATGGCTACACCTTC
- | TRBJ2-2 | TRBV19 | - | CASSPTVTGELFF | TGTGCCAGTAGTCCGACAGTAACCGGGGAGCTGTTTTTT
- | TRBJ2-7 | TRBV18 | - | CASSPIGPYEQYF | TGTGCCAGCTCACCAATTGGTCCCTACGAGCAGTACTTC
- | TRBJ2-6 | TRBV7-3 | - | CASSLAGGNSGANVLTF | TGTGCCAGCAGCTTAGCTGGGGGGAACTCTGGGGCCAACGTCCTGACTTTC
- | TRBJ1-5 | TRBV28 | - | CASSLVAPLSSWHF | TGTGCCAGCAGTTTGGTTGCTCCTTTAAGTTCTTGGCATTTT
- | TRBJ1-1 | TRBV5-1 | TRBD1 | CASSPLQGASTEAFF | TGCGCCAGCAGCCCTTTACAGGGGGCGTCAACTGAAGCTTTCTTT
- | TRBJ2-7 | TRBV28 | - | CASSFRFRGRGEQYF | TGTGCCAGCAGTTTCCGATTCAGGGGCCGGGGCGAGCAGTACTTC
- | TRBJ2-5 | TRBV29-1 | TRBD1 | CSVSDRVTQETQYF | TGCAGCGTTAGCGACAGGGTCACCCAAGAGACCCAGTACTTC
few | TRBJ1-1 | TRBV7-2 | - | CASSLAVGFTEAFF | TGTGCCAGCAGCTTAGCCGTGGGGTTTACTGAAGCTTTCTTT
- | TRBJ2-7 | TRBV5-1 | - | CASSFGPPYEQYF | TGCGCCAGCAGCTTCGGGCCCCCCTACGAGCAGTACTTC
- | TRBJ2-1 | TRBV6-1 | - | CASSESRLGSNEQFF | TGTGCCAGCAGTGAATCAAGGCTGGGTAGCAATGAGCAGTTCTTC
- | TRBJ1-2 | TRBV4-3 | - | CASSQGTALNYGYTF | TGCGCCAGCAGCCAAGGGACAGCCCTAAACTATGGCTACACCTTC